Below, one T cell receptor beta chain is given with its context. Its target is unknown. The study drew its donors from healthy HIV-negative adults without recent acute infections or vaccinations. The data were taken from a study of shared clonotypes between healthy human individuals. Assay: immunoSEQ multiplex PCR; the TCRdb copy retains only in-frame clones and omits some. The sample includes 650,000 to 750,000 clones, about three quarters of them seen just once. The CDR3 runs to 15 residues. With V trimmed by 5 bases and J by 3 bases, 7 bases remained unmatched. Per germline, CDR1 SGHNT and CDR2 YYREEE (reference sequence). Findings and caveats of the study: The expectation was that sequencing depth would affect clonotype sharing among donors.

Sequencing was performed on memory CD4+ T cells sorted from blood. Subset in this sample: CD45RA-negative fraction. The receptor was isolated from a woman in her 30s in good health. J is TRBJ2-7 and V is TRBV5-4; 11 bases align to TRBD2. The DNA for the CDR3 is TGTGCCAGCAGAGTCGGGACTAGCGGAGACTACGAGCAGTACTTC. This encodes CASRVGTSGDYEQYF.